Listed here are 27 T cell receptor beta chains from one sample, sequenced in a study of human T cells and chemical hapten exposure. TCRdb itself ran the RACE reads through MiXCR, one entry per CDR3 protein. The repertoire holds around 180,000 distinct CDR3 sequences, with approximately 29% as singletons. As to time point: pre-sensitization, week 0. Treatment indicated: therapeutic diphenylcyclopropenone sensitization with weekly scalp DPC. The sample in question was whole blood, obtained in connection with sensitization to the hapten diphenylcyclopropenone (DPC). Receptor source: a woman younger than 45 with alopecia areata. Some clones in this sample may be carry-over from other donors' samples.

J is TRBJ1-2 and V is TRBV7-2, with D possibly being TRBD1 (6 bases). The CDR3 length is 15 residues. Germline V gene lookup returns CDR1 SGHTA and CDR2 FQGNSA. The V and J ends lost 6 bases and 3 bases respectively, with 17 bases between them. The CDR3 bases are TGTGCCAGCAGTAAGAACCAGGGGAGGCACTATGGCTACACCTTC. Translation: CASSKNQGRHYGYTF.

This clonotype was observed a few times. J is TRBJ1-1 and V is TRBV11-2; D is possibly TRBD1 (5 bases). The CDR3 has 16 residues. Germline V CDR1 and CDR2: SGHAT, FQNNGV. The V end was cut by 1 base, the J end by 4 bases, with 16 bases between. CDR3 region: CASSLGHGGMVTEAFF. CDR3 coding DNA: TGTGCCAGCAGCTTAGGCCATGGGGGAATGGTCACTGAAGCTTTCTTT.

The V call is TRBV4-3, the J call TRBJ2-7; 10 nucleotides agree with TRBD2. Germline trimming cut 3 bases from V and 3 bases from J; bases unmatched to any gene: 2. Germline V gene data show CDR1 as LGHNA and CDR2 as YSLEER. This CDR3 is 14 amino acids long. CDR3: CASSQGLASYEQYF. CDR3 coding DNA: TGCGCCAGCAGCCAGGGACTAGCGAGCTACGAGCAGTACTTC.

The V gene is TRBV9, the J gene TRBJ2-3; D not certain. Between the trimmed V and J ends, which lost 7 bases and 0 bases, there was a span of 9 bases. Germline lookup yields CDR1 SGDLS and CDR2 YYNGEE. The CDR3 has 13 amino acids. DNA for the CDR3: TGTGCCAGCGGCCCTGGGAGCACAGATACGCAGTATTTT. Translated: CASGPGSTDTQYF.

This clonotype came up a few times. CDR3 residues: CASSQERQGIIAWPQHF. The CDR3 DNA reads as TGTGCCAGCAGCCAAGAACGGCAGGGCATTATAGCTTGGCCCCAGCATTTT. This chain links TRBV4-2 with TRBJ1-5, with D possibly being TRBD1 (5 bases). The CDR3 is 17 residues long. V dropped 0 bases and J dropped 9 bases, with 21 bases sitting between them. Germline loops: CDR1 LGHNA, CDR2 YNFKEQ.

The rearrangement joins TRBV4-3 to TRBJ2-3, with 7 nucleotides matching TRBD2. CDR3 length: 15 amino acids. J lost 6 bases, V lost 5 bases, and 11 bases had no gene match. Germline loops: CDR1 LGHNA, CDR2 YSLEER. CDR3 loop: CASSGGEKLTDTQYF. CDR3 DNA sequence: TGCGCCAGCAGCGGGGGGGAGAAGTTGACGGATACGCAGTATTTT.

At least ten counts were recorded for this clonotype. The chain employs TRBV18 and TRBJ2-6, with a tentative D call TRBD2 (5 bases). Germline-derived CDR1 and CDR2 are KGHSH and LQKENI. V lost 6 bases, J lost 0 bases, and 6 bases lay in between. This CDR3 region has 14 residues. The CDR3 loop is CASSGGSGANVLTF. The DNA of the CDR3 is TGTGCCAGCTCTGGAGGCTCTGGGGCCAACGTCCTGACTTTC.

This clonotype came up a few times. The genes are TRBV15 and TRBJ2-5; D gene ambiguous. The CDR3 has 14 residues. Deletions cut 3 bases from V and 0 bases from J, with 8 bases between. Germline values: CDR1 LNHNV, CDR2 YYDKDF (reference sequence). CDR3 sequence reads: CATSRAAYQETQYF. As DNA, the CDR3 is TGTGCCACCAGCAGGGCCGCCTACCAAGAGACCCAGTACTTC.

This clonotype was seen more than once but under ten times. The chain uses TRBV5-1 and TRBJ1-5; maybe TRBD1 (5 bases). Germline V gives CDR1 SGHRS, CDR2 YFSETQ. V lost 0 bases and J 6 bases, leaving 13 bases between the germline ends. This CDR3 is 15 amino acids long. Here the CDR3 reads CASSLVAGETQPQHF. The CDR3, as DNA: TGCGCCAGCAGCTTGGTAGCGGGGGAGACTCAGCCCCAGCATTTT.

This chain links TRBV28 with TRBJ2-2; no firm D call. CDR1 is MDHEN, CDR2 SYDVKM, per germline. CDR3 length: 11 residues. Trimming took 4 bases from V and 8 from J, leaving 5 bases between them. The CDR3 region is CASSSFGELFF. CDR3 nucleotides: TGTGCCAGCAGTTCCTTTGGGGAGCTGTTTTTT.

The genes are TRBV7-2 and TRBJ1-1; no clear D gene. V was shortened by 2 bases and J by 0 bases, with 10 bases between the two germline ends. Germline CDR1 is SGHTA and CDR2 is FQGNSA. CDR3 length: 15 residues. This CDR3 reads CASSLTQPMNTEAFF. The DNA of the CDR3 is TGTGCCAGCAGCTTAACCCAGCCTATGAACACTGAAGCTTTCTTT.

The chain combines TRBV10-3 with TRBJ2-5; perhaps TRBD1 as D (6 bases). Trimming cost V 9 bases and J 2 bases, with 16 bases left between them. This CDR3 contains 14 residues. Germline CDR1 ENHRY, CDR2 SYGVKD. CDR3 in amino acids: CAMGSSQGQETQYF. CDR3 nucleotide sequence: TGTGCCATGGGATCGTCACAGGGACAAGAGACCCAGTACTTC.

This chain joins TRBV29-1 and TRBJ1-2; perhaps TRBD1 as D (6 bases). The germline CDR1 and CDR2 sequences are SQVTM and ANQGSEA. Between the trimmed V and J ends, which lost 8 bases and 2 bases, there was a span of 12 bases. This CDR3 is built from 12 residues. Written as DNA, the CDR3 is TGCAGCAGCTTCACAGGGAACTATGGCTACACCTTC. It is translated as CSSFTGNYGYTF.

The chain carries TRBV12-5 and TRBJ2-2; the D gene is possibly TRBD1 (5 bases). This CDR3 spans 14 amino acids. Trimming stripped 3 bases from V and 0 bases from J, with 5 bases between. In germline, CDR1 is LGHNT, CDR2 FRNRAP. CDR3 protein: CASGLGANTGELFF. In DNA form, the CDR3 reads TGTGCTAGTGGTTTAGGGGCGAACACCGGGGAGCTGTTTTTT.

This sequence joins TRBV20-1 and TRBJ2-3, with 12 positions matching TRBD2. Germline V gene lookup returns CDR1 DFQATT and CDR2 SNEGSKA (reference sequence). With 0 bases clipped from V and 1 base from J, the junction kept 11 bases outside the gene matches. The CDR3 consists of 19 residues. CDR3 protein: CSARDGALAGGQGTDTQYF. Here the CDR3 DNA reads TGCAGTGCTAGAGATGGGGCGCTAGCGGGGGGGCAGGGCACAGATACGCAGTATTTT.

V and J are TRBV27 and TRBJ1-4; D remains unclear. Germline-derived CDR1 and CDR2 are MNHEY and SMNVEV (reference sequence). CDR3 length: 13 amino acids. Trimming pared 6 bases from V and 8 bases from J, leaving 13 bases between. The CDR3 loop is CASREDRREKLFF. Written as DNA, the CDR3 is TGTGCCAGCAGAGAGGACCGTAGGGAAAAACTGTTTTTT.

The gene calls are TRBV28 and TRBJ2-3, with 7 bases matching TRBD1. Germline CDR1 is MDHEN and CDR2 is SYDVKM. V shed 8 bases, J shed 5 bases, and the junction held 4 bases outside the gene matches. This CDR3 spans 12 amino acids. The CDR3 sequence is CASGTAVDTQYF. CDR3 coding DNA: TGTGCCAGCGGGACAGCGGTAGATACGCAGTATTTT. The variable domain in full, completed from reference TRBV28 and TRBJ2-3, reads DVKVTQSSRYLVKRTGEKVFLECVQDMDHENMFWYRQDPGLGLRLIYFSYDVKMKEKGDIPEGYSVSREKKERFSLILESASTNQTSMYLCASGTAVDTQYFGPGTRLTVL.

The gene calls are TRBV14 and TRBJ1-2; D possibly corresponds to TRBD1 (5 bases). CDR1 is SGHDN and CDR2 is FVKESK in the germline V gene. The CDR3 loop spans 16 amino acids. Trimming took off 0 bases at V and 8 bases at J, with 19 bases between the two ends. CDR3 sequence reads: CASSQEGGNRPFGYTF. In DNA form, the CDR3 reads TGTGCCAGCAGCCAAGAGGGCGGGAACAGGCCGTTCGGCTACACCTTC.

The rearrangement links TRBV9 to TRBJ2-5; TRBD2 is a possible D gene (6 bases). Germline CDR1 SGDLS, CDR2 YYNGEE. Trimming shortened V by 3 bases and J by 5 bases, and 23 bases separated the two germline ends. This CDR3 is 17 amino acids long. The DNA of the CDR3 is TGTGCCAGCAGCGCCAATGGATACTCGGGACTCCGGGAGACCCAGTACTTC. This translates into CASSANGYSGLRETQYF. The variable domain in full, with the rest retrieved from reference TRBV9 and TRBJ2-5, is DSGVTQTPKHLITATGQRVTLRCSPRSGDLSVYWYQQSLDQGLQFLIQYYNGEERAKGNILERFSAQQFPDLHSELNLSSLELGDSALYFCASSANGYSGLRETQYFGPGTRLLVL.

This chain uses TRBV7-2 with TRBJ1-2, with D possibly matching TRBD1 (6 bases). This CDR3 has 21 residues. The germline V gene has CDR1 SGHTA and CDR2 FQGNSA. The V gene lost 4 bases and the J gene lost 5 bases, with 35 bases spanning the gap. CDR3 in amino acids: CASSSGHDFNLGPRRAYGYTF. CDR3 coding DNA: TGTGCCAGCAGCTCGGGACATGATTTCAATCTCGGACCGCGAAGGGCTTATGGCTACACCTTC.

This clonotype was picked up a small number of times. The chain recombines TRBV18 with TRBJ1-3, with 7 bases aligning to TRBD1. The CDR3 consists of 14 residues. Per the germline V gene, CDR1 is KGHSH and CDR2 is LQKENI. The V gene end was trimmed by 3 bases and the J gene end by 4 bases; junction bases not matched to a gene: 3. The CDR3 nucleotides are TGTGCCAGCTCACCGGGGGACAGCGGAAACACCATATATTTT. It is translated as CASSPGDSGNTIYF.

The table lists this clonotype with a few counts. The chain couples TRBV29-1 to TRBJ1-1; D not certain. Germline V gene sequence: CDR1 SQVTM, CDR2 ANQGSEA. Trimming shortened V by 6 bases and J by 7 bases, and 9 bases separated the two germline ends. CDR3 length: 10 amino acids. The CDR3 loop reads CSVADLEAFF. The CDR3 DNA reads TGCAGCGTCGCGGACCTTGAAGCTTTCTTT.

The rearrangement joins TRBV7-9 to TRBJ1-5; unclear D gene. Germline CDR1 and CDR2: SEHNR and FQNEAQ (reference sequence). Trimming pared 5 bases from V and 5 bases from J, leaving 10 bases between. CDR3 size: 13 residues. As DNA, the CDR3 is TGTGCCAGCAGCGCGGACGGGGATCAGCCCCAGCATTTT. It specifies CASSADGDQPQHF.

This clonotype was counted only a few times. This chain links TRBV5-1 with TRBJ1-2, with 7 positions matching TRBD1. This CDR3 region has 14 residues. Germline CDR1 is SGHRS and CDR2 is YFSETQ. Trimming at V came to 0 bases and at J to 5 bases, leaving 4 bases not matched to a gene. CDR3 protein: CASSLGQGPYGYTF. In DNA, the CDR3 is TGCGCCAGCAGCTTGGGACAGGGACCATATGGCTACACCTTC.

The chain links TRBV29-1 to TRBJ1-3; possible D gene TRBD1, 5 bases. The CDR3 runs 14 residues. V was clipped by 4 bases and J by 0 bases, with 10 bases between them. CDR1 and CDR2 (germline): SQVTM, ANQGSEA. CDR3 amino acids: CSVAGGASGNTIYF. In nucleotides, the CDR3 is TGCAGCGTTGCGGGGGGAGCCTCTGGAAACACCATATATTTT. Based on the CDR3 plus reference TRBV29-1 and TRBJ1-3, the full variable domain is SAVISQKPSRDICQRGTSLTIQCQVDSQVTMMFWYRQQPGQSLTLIATANQGSEATYESGFVIDKFPISRPNLTFSTLTVSNMSPEDSSIYLCSVAGGASGNTIYFGEGSWLTVV.

This clonotype was recorded a few times. V is TRBV5-4 and J is TRBJ1-3, with 7 positions matching TRBD1. In germline, CDR1 is SGHNT, CDR2 YYREEE (reference sequence). The V and J ends lost 4 bases and 2 bases, in that order; junction bases with no gene match: 3. The CDR3 consists of 14 residues. The CDR3 is CASSLQGPGNTIYF. The DNA for the CDR3 is TGTGCCAGCAGCCTACAGGGGCCTGGAAACACCATATATTTT.

This rearrangement joins TRBV28 to TRBJ2-7; D is perhaps TRBD1 (6 bases). The CDR3 length is 14 residues. V lost 3 bases to trimming and J lost 6 bases, with 15 bases between them. Per the germline V gene, CDR1 is MDHEN and CDR2 is SYDVKM. CDR3 sequence reads: CASSFGTRGGEQYF. The CDR3, as DNA: TGTGCCAGCAGTTTTGGGACCCGAGGGGGCGAGCAGTACTTC.